The clone carrying this TCR beta chain occurred a few times. What it recognizes is unknown. The data originate from a study of T-cell reconstitution after alpha-beta-depleted transplantation in children. The CDR3 has 17 residues. The ends lost 5 bases at V and 5 bases at J; junction bases unmatched: 11. The V gene's germline CDR1 is MNHEY and CDR2 SMNVEV (reference sequence). General study points: Alpha-beta T cells present about two months after transplant were reported to originate from several hundred expanded graft clones.

Unique molecular identifiers featured in how the TCRbeta library was prepared. Each CDR3 protein gets one entry after TCRdb re-called the PCR reads with MiXCR. The sample carries about 980,000 distinct CDR3 sequences, about 31% recorded once. This receptor was taken from a boy under two years old who had a stem cell transplant for SCID, so the T cells may come from the graft donor. This material consisted of PBMCs, mostly from graft donor cells, taken 360 days after TCRalphabeta/CD19-depleted stem cell transplant. V and J are TRBV27 and TRBJ2-1; 11 nucleotides align to TRBD2. This CDR3 reads CASSPRGVAGGNNEQFF. In nucleotides, the CDR3 is TGTGCCAGCAGTCCCCGCGGAGTAGCGGGGGGGAACAATGAGCAGTTCTTC.